Following are 21 T cell receptor beta chains from one sample sequenced in a study of blood T cell repertoires in COVID-19 (dated by TCRdb to about 2020). Libraries came from the immunoSEQ multiplex PCR assay. This immuneACCESS table, as held by TCRdb, lists in-frame sequences with V and J called but not all clones. Of the missing ones, under half trace to an unresolved V gene in checked studies; the others have no known cause. In this sample the table shows hundreds of thousands of clones, 83% of which occur a single time. The ten most abundant clones make up around a tenth of the sample. Material: peripheral blood. These receptors all stem from a woman in her forties or fifties who had recovered from COVID-19.

The gene calls are TRBV5-1 and TRBJ1-1, with unresolved D. The CDR3 loop spans 14 amino acids. The germline gives CDR1 SGHRS, CDR2 YFSETQ. V lost 1 base and J lost 1, with 8 bases in between. The CDR3 spells CASSLRHGNTEAFF. CDR3 bases: TGCGCCAGCAGCTTGCGTCACGGGAACACTGAAGCTTTCTTT.

The V gene is TRBV5-8, the J gene TRBJ2-2; no definite D call. V lost 0 bases and J 1 base, leaving 7 bases between the germline ends. CDR1 and CDR2 (germline): SGHTS, YDEGEE. The CDR3 totals 15 residues. The CDR3 DNA is TGTGCCAGCAGCTTGGTTGTTAGGAACACCGGGGAGCTGTTTTTT. The encoded protein is CASSLVVRNTGELFF.

The genes are TRBV19 and TRBJ1-1; tentative D call: TRBD1 (6 bases). The CDR3 consists of 13 residues. Germline V gene sequence: CDR1 LNHDA, CDR2 SQIVND (reference sequence). Trimming removed 4 bases from V and 1 base from J, with 7 bases in between. CDR3 coding DNA: TGTGCCAGTAGTAAAGGGGGGAACACTGAAGCTTTCTTT. It specifies CASSKGGNTEAFF.

The CDR3 sequence: CASRAGRLAGDNEQFF. CDR3 nucleotide sequence: TGTGCCAGCAGGGCCGGGCGACTAGCGGGGGACAATGAGCAGTTCTTC. The rearrangement joins TRBV7-9 to TRBJ2-1, with 12 bases fitting TRBD2. The CDR3 has 16 amino acids. V dropped 6 bases and J dropped 5; count of bases not matched to a gene: 8. Germline assignment: CDR1 SEHNR and CDR2 FQNEAQ (reference sequence). Drawing the rest from reference TRBV7-9 and TRBJ2-1, the complete variable domain is DTGVSQNPRHKITKRGQNVTFRCDPISEHNRLYWYRQTLGQGPEFLTYFQNEAQLEKSRLLSDRFSAERPKGSFSTLEIQRTEQGDSAMYLCASRAGRLAGDNEQFFGPGTRLTVL.

The J gene is TRBJ2-7, the V gene TRBV3-1 (or the pseudogene TRBV3-2), with 9 bases matching TRBD1. The CDR3 totals 14 residues. Unmatched junction bases numbered 8, after V lost 5 bases and J lost 6 bases. Looked up from germline, CDR1 is LGHDT and CDR2 is YNNKEL (reference sequence). Here the CDR3 DNA reads TGTGCCAGCAGCGGCCGGGACAGGGAGGGCGAGCAGTACTTC. This gives the protein CASSGRDREGEQYF.

This clone appeared once. CDR3 sequence: CAISGQAERYGYTF. The CDR3 DNA sequence: TGTGCCATCTCTGGGCAGGCTGAACGCTATGGCTACACCTTC. V and J are TRBV10-3 and TRBJ1-2; no clear D gene. The germline V gene has CDR1 ENHRY and CDR2 SYGVKD. V lost 8 bases and J lost 4, with 17 bases in between. This CDR3 spans 14 amino acids.

As regards this clone: A read error may produce the germline difference seen at one junction end. The chain employs TRBV2 and TRBJ2-7; D remains unclear. This CDR3 is built from 13 residues. Germline V gene data show CDR1 as SNHLY and CDR2 as FYNNEI. The CDR3 is CASSALDRGLPSF. The CDR3 DNA reads TGTGCCAGCAGTGCCCTAGACCGCGGCTTACCCTCTTTC.

V gene TRBV19 combines with J gene TRBJ2-1; 10 bases match TRBD2. The V gene end was trimmed by 3 bases and the J gene end by 7 bases; junction bases not matched to a gene: 3. Germline-derived CDR1 and CDR2 are LNHDA and SQIVND (reference sequence). The CDR3 length is 14 residues. The CDR3 DNA follows: TGTGCCAGTAGTATGGGACTAGCGAGTAATGAGCAGTTCTTC. Amino acid sequence: CASSMGLASNEQFF.

The CDR3 loop reads CATSPSDRGLSGANVLTF. In DNA form, the CDR3 reads TGTGCCACCAGTCCATCGGACAGGGGGCTCTCTGGGGCCAACGTCCTGACTTTC. The rearrangement links TRBV24-1 to TRBJ2-6; 11 bases align to TRBD1. V lost 6 bases to trimming and J lost 0 bases; unmatched junction nucleotides: 6. This CDR3 is built from 18 residues. The germline V gene has CDR1 KGHDR and CDR2 SFDVKD.

This chain joins TRBV5-1 and TRBJ2-7; TRBD2 matches 7 bases. Germline CDR1 reads SGHRS; CDR2 reads YFSETQ. The length of the CDR3 is 15 residues. V was pared by 0 bases and J by 6 bases, with 9 bases of the junction left unmatched. CDR3 residues: CASSLAGGRASEQYF. The CDR3 region has the DNA TGCGCCAGCAGCTTGGCCGGGGGGAGGGCCTCCGAGCAGTACTTC.

CDR3 amino acids: CASSGTGAFLQYF. The CDR3 bases are TGTGCCAGCAGCGGGACAGGGGCTTTCTTGCAGTACTTC. The chain recombines TRBV14 with TRBJ2-7, with TRBD1 identical over 10 bases. Looked up from germline, CDR1 is SGHDN and CDR2 is FVKESK. The CDR3 length is 13 residues. V shed 5 bases, J shed 9 bases, and the junction held 7 bases outside the gene matches. Combining the CDR3 with reference TRBV14 and TRBJ2-7 gives the whole variable domain EAGVTQFPSHSVIEKGQTVTLRCDPISGHDNLYWYRRVMGKEIKFLLHFVKESKQDESGMPNNRFLAERTGGTYSTLKVQPAELEDSGVYFCASSGTGAFLQYFGPGTRLTVT.

This chain uses TRBV6-2 or TRBV6-3 with TRBJ2-7; TRBD2 agrees at 9 bases. Germline CDR1 reads MNHEY; CDR2 reads SVGEGT. This CDR3 region has 15 residues. V lost 5 bases, J lost 5 bases, and 10 bases stayed unmatched. The CDR3 reads CASSPSGTSLHEQYF. The CDR3 nucleotides are TGTGCCAGCAGTCCCTCCGGGACTAGCCTGCACGAGCAGTACTTC.

The chain joins TRBV7-6 to TRBJ2-6; D gene uncertain. Germline CDR1 reads SGHVS; CDR2 reads FNYEAQ. CDR3 length: 14 amino acids. V was clipped by 4 bases and J by 1 base, with 5 bases between them. The CDR3 nucleotides are TGTGCCAGCAGCTCGGGTTCTGGGGCCAACGTCCTGACTTTC. Translation gives CASSSGSGANVLTF.

The rearrangement links TRBV19 to TRBJ2-1; 7 bases map to TRBD1. The CDR3 is made up of 14 amino acids. V lost 8 bases to trimming and J lost 0 bases; unmatched junction nucleotides: 4. Germline V lookup: CDR1 LNHDA, CDR2 SQIVND (reference sequence). The CDR3 DNA reads as TGTGCCAGTGGACGGGACAGCTCCTACAATGAGCAGTTCTTC. Its protein is CASGRDSSYNEQFF.

The rearrangement links TRBV7-2 to TRBJ2-3; TRBD2 matches at 7 bases. V was clipped by 1 base and J by 8 bases; unmatched bases: 6. Germline loops: CDR1 SGHTA, CDR2 FQGNSA. CDR3 size: 14 residues. Written as DNA, the CDR3 is TGTGCCAGCAGCTTAGTGGGCGGGGAGGGTACGCAGTATTTT. This encodes CASSLVGGEGTQYF.

The gene calls are TRBV2 and TRBJ1-6; D may be TRBD1 (5 bases). This CDR3 comprises 17 residues. Germline CDR1 and CDR2: SNHLY and FYNNEI. The V end lost 2 bases, the J end lost 0 bases, and 11 bases lay between the germline ends. The DNA for the CDR3 is TGTGCCAGCAGTGAATTTGGGGGGAGCTCCTATAATTCACCCCTCCACTTT. Protein: CASSEFGGSSYNSPLHF.

The gene calls are TRBV11-2 and TRBJ2-7; 9 bases line up with TRBD1. With V trimmed by 8 bases and J by 7 bases, 6 bases remained unmatched. There are 12 residues in the CDR3. Germline-derived CDR1 and CDR2 are SGHAT and FQNNGV. CDR3 nucleotide sequence: TGTGCCAGCGGCGGGACAGGGAGGGAGCAGTACTTC. Its translation is CASGGTGREQYF. The full variable domain, completed using reference TRBV11-2 and TRBJ2-7, is EAGVAQSPRYKIIEKRQSVAFWCNPISGHATLYWYQQILGQGPKLLIQFQNNGVVDDSQLPKDRFSAERLKGVDSTLKIQPAKLEDSAVYLCASGGTGREQYFGPGTRLTVT.

This clone was counted between two and nine times. The chain recombines TRBV28 with TRBJ1-5; 8 bases are shared with TRBD1. V lost 1 base to trimming and J lost 3 bases; unmatched junction nucleotides: 5. Germline values: CDR1 MDHEN, CDR2 SYDVKM. The CDR3 is 16 residues long. CDR3 amino acids: CASSLYGQGDNQPQHF. The CDR3 coding sequence is TGTGCCAGCAGTTTATACGGACAGGGTGACAATCAGCCCCAGCATTTT. Full variable domain (remainder filled in from reference TRBV28 and TRBJ1-5): DVKVTQSSRYLVKRTGEKVFLECVQDMDHENMFWYRQDPGLGLRLIYFSYDVKMKEKGDIPEGYSVSREKKERFSLILESASTNQTSMYLCASSLYGQGDNQPQHFGDGTRLSIL.

The gene calls are TRBV28 and TRBJ1-5; D unresolved. The CDR3 runs to 15 residues. V was shortened by 7 bases and J by 5 bases, with 18 bases between the two germline ends. Germline loops: CDR1 MDHEN, CDR2 SYDVKM. CDR3 protein: CASTTVGSGHQPQHF. The CDR3 nucleotides are TGTGCCAGCACAACCGTGGGGAGTGGGCATCAGCCCCAGCATTTT.

The chain links TRBV4-1 to TRBJ2-3, with TRBD1 as a possible D gene (6 bases). CDR1 is MGHRA and CDR2 is YSYEKL in the germline V gene. Between the trimmed V and J ends, which lost 3 bases and 2 bases, there was a span of 27 bases. The CDR3 loop spans 20 amino acids. The CDR3 DNA reads as TGCGCCAGCAGCCAGGCCCCTTTGGGAATAAGATGGACAGCCACAGATACGCAGTATTTT. It is translated as CASSQAPLGIRWTATDTQYF.

Only a few counts were recorded for this clone. This chain joins TRBV18 and TRBJ2-1; TRBD1 matches at 9 bases. This CDR3 region has 13 residues. Trimming removed 3 bases from V and 9 bases from J; junction bases left unmatched: 3. Germline CDR1 reads KGHSH; CDR2 reads LQKENI. The CDR3: CASSPGQGGEQFF. As DNA, the CDR3 is TGTGCCAGCTCACCGGGACAGGGTGGTGAGCAGTTCTTC.